Sequencing of this T cell receptor beta chain was carried out in a study of blood T cells in healthy people across ages. The authors ran a second PCR of about 6 to 11 cycles using a sample-barcoded 5' primer and a J-beta primer mix. TCRdb independently ran MiXCR on the 5' RACE reads; one entry per CDR3 protein. The sample holds 1.4 million or so distinct CDR3 sequences, approximately 43% seen once. Germline V gene sequence: CDR1 SGHTA, CDR2 FQGNSA. There are 14 residues in the CDR3. Unmatched junction bases numbered 5, after V lost 5 bases and J lost 4 bases. This clonotype was observed a handful of times.

The clonotype originates from a woman aged 18-29 years in good health. Sequencing was done on a sample of blood. The rearrangement links TRBV7-2 to TRBJ2-1; the match to TRBD1 covers 7 bases. The CDR3 reads CASSGQGQYNEQFF. In DNA form, the CDR3 reads TGTGCCAGCAGCGGGCAGGGACAGTACAATGAGCAGTTCTTC. Filled out from reference TRBV7-2 and TRBJ2-1, the complete variable domain reads GAGVSQSPSNKVTEKGKDVELRCDPISGHTALYWYRQSLGQGLEFLIYFQGNSAPDKSGLPSDRFSAERTGGSVSTLTIQRTQQEDSAVYLCASSGQGQYNEQFFGPGTRLTVL.